These T cell receptor beta chains were read from a single sample in a study of cytotoxic CD8 clonotypes in ibrutinib-treated CLL. Data came from immunoSEQ multiplex PCR; TCRdb stores just in-frame clones and leaves some out. This sample has some 46,000 clones; roughly three quarters occur once, and the top ten carry roughly 14%. The material was PBMCs, obtained after 12 months of ibrutinib treatment. These TCRs come from a human donor with chronic lymphocytic leukemia. Both conserved end residues are trimmed from each CDR3. The order of the fields is V gene, J gene, CDR3 protein.

>TRBV27|TRBJ1-1
ASSARLPGQGRGTEAF
>TRBV30|TRBJ1-3
AWRYGPGNTIY
>TRBV4-1|TRBJ2-7
ASSRLTSGVSSYEQY
>TRBV5-4|TRBJ2-2
ASSKRDSRTGELF
>TRBV5-4|TRBJ2-5
ASSDKQGAYLETQY
>TRBV5-1|TRBJ2-5
ASSSSMGDNEETQY
>TRBV7-2|TRBJ2-7
ASSFTSGRDYEQY
>TRBV10-2|TRBJ2-2
ASSRTAANTGELF
>TRBV20-1|TRBJ2-7
SALTGTEQY
>TRBV6-5|TRBJ2-5
ASSYRGLRQETQY
>TRBV6-6|TRBJ1-2
ASSFAGTGIYGYT
>TRBV28|TRBJ2-3
ASSPAGMGTDTQY
>TRBV6-6|TRBJ1-2
ASRSGDYYGYT
>TRBV6-1|TRBJ2-1
ASSVLNEQF
>TRBV5-1|TRBJ2-2
ASSGTSGFPTGELF
>TRBV28|TRBJ2-5
ASGTSGRLGQAQY
>TRBV7-3|TRBJ2-5
ASSPGPRETQY
>TRBV7-8|TRBJ2-3
ASSPFGTFGDTQY
>TRBV9|TRBJ2-1
ASSVASGRLGEQF
>TRBV28|TRBJ2-7
ASSRSPGAREQY
>TRBV5-1|TRBJ1-1
ASSSDSLNTEAF
>TRBV5-6|TRBJ2-5
ASSSGGGRAFETQY
>TRBV5-4|TRBJ1-4
ASSNEPNEKLF
>TRBV9|TRBJ2-7
ASSVETGVGYEQY
>TRBV30|TRBJ2-1
AWTSSSYNEQF
>TRBV27|TRBJ2-7
ASSSSGSYEQY
>TRBV4-3|TRBJ2-3
ASSQDIRDTQY
>TRBV7-2|TRBJ1-5
ASSLVESGQPQH
>TRBV28|TRBJ1-1
ASIPDRYTEAF
>TRBV28|TRBJ2-1
ASRTGTSGYNEQF
>TRBV9|TRBJ1-1
ASSARLGTEAF
>TRBV9|TRBJ2-7
ASSVDSSTEQY
>TRBV5-4|TRBJ1-4
ASSSGQGRPANEKLF
>TRBV14|TRBJ2-2
ASSQLQGRGTGELF
>TRBV7-2|TRBJ2-3
ASSLVGSGGTDTQY
>TRBV27|TRBJ2-1
ASSLPRGTGNNEQF
>TRBV19|TRBJ2-3
ATQLGLTDTQY
>TRBV15|TRBJ2-7
ATMGLAGLSSYEQY
>TRBV28|TRBJ1-3
ASSGAPGNTIY
>TRBV6-5|TRBJ1-2
ASSYAGGGYT
>TRBV7-2|TRBJ2-7
ASSSRWEISYEQY
>TRBV27|TRBJ1-5
ASRGTGGNQPQH
>TRBV29-1|TRBJ2-7
SVMTGNYEQY
>TRBV7-3|TRBJ2-7
ASSPTSGVQY
>TRBV5-1|TRBJ1-2
ASSLGGDSGYT